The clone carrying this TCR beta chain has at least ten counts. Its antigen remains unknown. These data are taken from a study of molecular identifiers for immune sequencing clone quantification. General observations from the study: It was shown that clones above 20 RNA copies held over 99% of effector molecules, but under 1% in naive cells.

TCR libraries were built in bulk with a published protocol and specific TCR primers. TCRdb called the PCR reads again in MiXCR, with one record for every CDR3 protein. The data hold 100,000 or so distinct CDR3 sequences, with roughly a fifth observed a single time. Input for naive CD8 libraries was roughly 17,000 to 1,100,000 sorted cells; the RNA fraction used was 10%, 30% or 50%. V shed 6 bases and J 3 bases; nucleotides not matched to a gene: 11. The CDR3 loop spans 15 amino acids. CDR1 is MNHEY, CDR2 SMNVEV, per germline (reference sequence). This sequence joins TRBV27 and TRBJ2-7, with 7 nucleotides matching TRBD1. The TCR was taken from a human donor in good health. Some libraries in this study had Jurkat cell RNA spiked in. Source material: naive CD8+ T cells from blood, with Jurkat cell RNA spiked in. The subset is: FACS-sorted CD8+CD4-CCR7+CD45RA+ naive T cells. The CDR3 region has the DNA TGTGCCAGCAGCACGGGACAGTGGGGAAACTACGAGCAGTACTTC. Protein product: CASSTGQWGNYEQYF.